The next 7 T cell receptor beta chains were all read from a single sample in a study of blood T cell repertoires in COVID-19. Method: immunoSEQ multiplex PCR; TCRdb's copy keeps in-frame clones and lacks some. The table records some 110,000 clones, approximately 85% of them present only once. Sequenced material: peripheral blood. The receptor set was obtained from a man in his fifties or sixties with acute or convalescent COVID-19.

The chain links TRBV11-3 to TRBJ2-4; no firm D call. V lost 3 bases to trimming and J lost 9 bases, with 18 bases between them. The germline V gene has CDR1 SGHNT and CDR2 YENEEA. This CDR3 comprises 15 residues. The CDR3 sequence: CASSFTGLDGFIQYF. In DNA form, the CDR3 reads TGTGCCAGCAGCTTTACGGGTCTTGACGGGTTCATTCAGTACTTC.

This clone was seen once. The J gene is TRBJ2-1, the V gene TRBV14; D might be TRBD1 (6 bases). Trimming pared 3 bases from V and 1 base from J, leaving 13 bases between. The germline V gene has CDR1 SGHDN and CDR2 FVKESK. This CDR3 spans 16 amino acids. In DNA form, the CDR3 reads TGTGCCAGCAGCCAGAGGGGAACAGGGTCCTACAATGAGCAGTTCTTC. This gives the protein CASSQRGTGSYNEQFF.

The rearrangement joins TRBV7-8 to TRBJ1-1, with 9 bases identical to TRBD1. Germline V gives CDR1 SGHVS, CDR2 FQNEAQ. The CDR3 is made up of 15 amino acids. V dropped 5 bases and J dropped 4; count of bases not matched to a gene: 8. The CDR3 here is CASSAQGAGGTEAFF. The CDR3 region has the DNA TGTGCCAGCAGCGCACAGGGGGCCGGTGGCACTGAAGCTTTCTTT.

In this sample, this clone turned up a few times. The chain is built from TRBV14 and TRBJ2-6, with TRBD2 as a possible D gene (5 bases). This CDR3 has 20 amino acids. Trimming pared 2 bases from V and 0 bases from J, leaving 20 bases between. Germline loops: CDR1 SGHDN, CDR2 FVKESK. The DNA of the CDR3 is TGTGCCAGCAGCCAAAGTCCTAGCCAACCATCAAGCTCTGGGGCCAACGTCCTGACTTTC. Translation gives CASSQSPSQPSSSGANVLTF.

The chain couples TRBV24-1 to TRBJ2-3; the match to TRBD2 covers 12 bases. The germline CDR1 and CDR2 sequences are KGHDR and SFDVKD. This CDR3 spans 14 amino acids. Trimming removed 3 bases from V and 15 bases from J; junction bases left unmatched: 9. As DNA, the CDR3 is TGTGCCACCAGTGATCCGGGACTAGCGGGCCTATATTATTTT. It is translated as CATSDPGLAGLYYF.

The V call is TRBV19, the J call TRBJ2-7; TRBD2 is a possible D gene (6 bases). The CDR3 extends over 14 amino acids. Trimming shortened V by 1 base and J by 3 bases, and 10 bases separated the two germline ends. The germline V gene has CDR1 LNHDA and CDR2 SQIVND (reference sequence). CDR3 sequence reads: CASSIGGAGYEQYF. The DNA of the CDR3 is TGTGCCAGTAGTATAGGGGGAGCGGGCTACGAGCAGTACTTC.

V gene TRBV10-3 combines with J gene TRBJ1-2; D possibly corresponds to TRBD1 (5 bases). The length of the CDR3 is 14 residues. The V and J ends lost 2 bases and 2 bases respectively, with 9 bases between them. The germline V gene encodes CDR1 ENHRY and CDR2 SYGVKD. The CDR3 region is CAISEGAQNYGYTF. DNA for the CDR3: TGTGCCATCAGTGAGGGGGCTCAGAACTATGGCTACACCTTC.